This T cell receptor (beta chain) was retrieved from a study of post-analysis software for immune sequencing data. Study findings and constraints: In patients, a few TRBV segments were more frequent than in controls, with TRBV5-6, TRBV5-1 and TRBV20-1 among them.

Presence of unique molecular identifiers characterized the TCR beta cDNA libraries. TCRdb analysed the PCR reads with MiXCR anew, one entry per CDR3 protein. This sample has roughly 570,000 distinct CDR3 sequences; around a third occur once, and the top ten carry around 6.1%. CDR3 size: 15 residues. V was trimmed by 0 bases and J by 4 bases, leaving 11 bases between them. The germline CDR1 and CDR2 sequences are ENHRY and SYGVKD. This clonotype occurred a few times. Its target is not known. The sample taken for sequencing was blood. J is TRBJ2-3 and V is TRBV10-3; D possibly corresponds to TRBD2 (5 bases). This receptor was identified in a girl between 2 and 17 years old with multiple sclerosis. In DNA, the CDR3 is TGTGCCATCAGTGAGTCGCAGTATAGCGCAGATACGCAGTATTTT. Amino acids: CAISESQYSADTQYF.